These 13 T cell receptor beta chains were all obtained from the same sample, sequenced in a study of T cells in Graves' hyperthyroidism and ophthalmopathy. There were TCR beta CDR3 regions amplified from RNA transcripts. HTBI primers drove first-round RT-PCR of the TCR CDR3. TCRdb analysed the multiplex PCR reads with MiXCR anew, one entry per CDR3 protein. The data contain over 450,000 distinct CDR3 sequences, approximately 17% of them seen just once; the ten biggest clones take up 15% to 20%. The sequenced material came from blood. These receptors all stem from a woman aged 18-35 years with Graves' ophthalmopathy.

This sequence joins TRBV6-2 or TRBV6-3 and TRBJ1-3; a weak D match, TRBD1 (6 bases). Per the germline V gene, CDR1 is MNHEY and CDR2 is SVGEGT. Trimming cost V 5 bases and J 0 bases, with 11 bases left between them. The CDR3 extends over 15 amino acids. The CDR3 here is CASSTGQYSGNTIYF. The CDR3 DNA follows: TGTGCCAGCAGTACTGGACAGTACTCTGGAAACACCATATATTTT.

In its sample, this clonotype was seen many times. The CDR3 DNA follows: TGTGCCAGCAGCCAAGCCGGCAGGGGGTACTATGGCTACACCTTC. This sequence encodes CASSQAGRGYYGYTF. This chain connects TRBV3-1 to TRBJ1-2, with 7 bases aligning to TRBD1. The CDR3 covers 15 residues. CDR1 and CDR2 from the germline V gene are LGHDT and YNNKEL (reference sequence). V lost 1 base, J lost 3 bases, and 5 bases stayed unmatched.

This clonotype was recorded a few times. It may be a read error: a sequence one base away is much more abundant. As the CDR3 is not closed by the conserved phenylalanine or tryptophan, this likely results from a read error. In nucleotides, the CDR3 is TGTGCCAGCAGCTTACGAGGGGGGTACACTGAAGCTTTCCTT. Its protein is CASSLRGGYTEAFL. This sequence joins TRBV11-2 and TRBJ1-1, with D perhaps TRBD1 (6 bases). The CDR3 loop spans 14 amino acids. Germline CDR1 and CDR2: SGHAT and FQNNGV. The V end lost 2 bases, the J end lost 3 bases, and 10 bases lay between the germline ends.

This clonotype was detected ten times or more. The chain has TRBV12-3 or TRBV12-4 and TRBJ2-5; weak D call: TRBD2 (5 bases). V was shortened by 7 bases and J by 5 bases, with 17 bases between the two germline ends. The CDR3 is made up of 14 amino acids. CDR3 nucleotide sequence: TGTGCCAGCACCCCCCGTAGAGGGTGGGAGACCCAGTACTTC. It specifies CASTPRRGWETQYF.

This clonotype was found many times. J is TRBJ2-3 and V is TRBV28, with TRBD1 matching 9 bases. V was clipped by 5 bases and J by 0 bases; unmatched bases: 6. Germline loops: CDR1 MDHEN, CDR2 SYDVKM. This CDR3 has 16 amino acids. The CDR3 protein is CASSPGQGWSTDTQYF. In DNA, the CDR3 is TGTGCCAGCAGTCCTGGACAGGGGTGGAGCACAGATACGCAGTATTTT. Drawing the rest from reference TRBV28 and TRBJ2-3, the complete variable domain is DVKVTQSSRYLVKRTGEKVFLECVQDMDHENMFWYRQDPGLGLRLIYFSYDVKMKEKGDIPEGYSVSREKKERFSLILESASTNQTSMYLCASSPGQGWSTDTQYFGPGTRLTVL.

This clonotype was seen only once. This could be a read error, since a much larger clone is one nucleotide away. The chain recombines TRBV9 with TRBJ1-6, with a weak D call TRBD1 (5 bases). CDR3 length: 14 residues. Per germline, CDR1 SGDLS and CDR2 YYNGEE. The CDR3 DNA is TGTGCCAGCCAGTCGAGGGGCGGTAATCCACCCCTCCACTTT. Its protein product is CASQSRGGNPPLHF.

This clonotype was seen at least ten times. The chain joins TRBV20-1 to TRBJ1-5, with no clear D. From germline, CDR1 is DFQATT and CDR2 SNEGSKA (reference sequence). The V end lost 4 bases, the J end lost 0 bases, and 4 bases lay between the germline ends. The CDR3 is 12 residues long. The CDR3 protein is CSATTSNQPQHF. CDR3 nucleotides: TGCAGTGCTACGACTAGCAATCAGCCCCAGCATTTT.

This clonotype was seen a handful of times. The chain carries TRBV30 and TRBJ2-3; 11 nucleotides line up with TRBD2. The CDR3 totals 18 residues. Germline CDR1 GTSNPN, CDR2 SVGIG (reference sequence). Unmatched junction bases numbered 10, after V lost 2 bases and J lost 0 bases. In nucleotides, the CDR3 is TGTGCCTGGAGTACGACTAGCGGGATGGGAACTAGCACAGATACGCAGTATTTT. Translating it yields CAWSTTSGMGTSTDTQYF.

There are a few counts of this clonotype. The chain couples TRBV7-9 to TRBJ1-5; maybe TRBD1 (5 bases). This CDR3 is built from 15 residues. Germline values: CDR1 SEHNR, CDR2 FQNEAQ (reference sequence). Trimming shortened V by 5 bases and J by 4 bases, and 15 bases separated the two germline ends. DNA for the CDR3: TGTGCCAGCAGCCCGGGGACGGGTATTAATCAGCCCCAGCATTTT. Translated: CASSPGTGINQPQHF.

The genes are TRBV20-1 and TRBJ2-6; no reliable D call. The ends were cut back, 6 bases at V and 1 base at J, with 13 bases in the middle. Germline V CDR1 and CDR2: DFQATT, SNEGSKA (reference sequence). The CDR3 is 15 amino acids. The CDR3 DNA reads TGCAGTGCCATAACGATTGCGTCTGGGGCCAACGTCCTGACTTTC. Residues: CSAITIASGANVLTF.

This clonotype occurred once. V usage is TRBV7-9 and J usage is TRBJ1-3; D possibly corresponds to TRBD1 (5 bases). V was pared by 5 bases and J by 0 bases, with 14 bases between. The CDR3 extends over 16 amino acids. Germline assignment: CDR1 SEHNR and CDR2 FQNEAQ (reference sequence). The CDR3 DNA is TGTGCCAGCAGCACCCCGGGACGGAGCTCTGGAAACACCATATATTTT. It is translated as CASSTPGRSSGNTIYF.

This clonotype has at least ten counts. The rearrangement uses TRBV30 and TRBJ1-3, with a weak D call TRBD1 (5 bases). CDR1 is GTSNPN and CDR2 is SVGIG in the germline V gene (reference sequence). Trimming stripped 2 bases from V and 4 bases from J, with 15 bases between. The CDR3 runs to 15 residues. The CDR3 reads CAWSTPTGYGNTIYF. Here the CDR3 DNA reads TGTGCCTGGAGTACCCCAACAGGTTACGGAAACACCATATATTTT.

This clonotype has ten or more counts. The chain recombines TRBV7-2 with TRBJ2-7, with 7 bases identical to TRBD2. V lost 1 base, J lost 4 bases, and 13 bases stayed unmatched. Germline-derived CDR1 and CDR2 are SGHTA and FQGNSA. The CDR3 is made up of 17 amino acids. CDR3 sequence (DNA): TGTGCCAGCAGCTTAGAGAGAGGAGGGACTACCACTTACGAGCAGTACTTC. As protein: CASSLERGGTTTYEQYF.